The 14 T cell receptor beta chains below all came from one sample that was sequenced in a study of blood T cell repertoires in COVID-19. The protocol was immunoSEQ multiplex PCR, while the TCRdb copy is restricted to in-frame clones and leaves out a portion. The sample has 85,000 to 110,000 clones; roughly 82% are singletons. The sequenced sample was peripheral blood. The receptors originated from a human donor in a cohort sampled during active COVID-19.

The chain has TRBV18 and TRBJ2-7; 7 bases fit TRBD1. Looked up from germline, CDR1 is KGHSH and CDR2 is LQKENI. This CDR3 has 15 amino acids. The V and J ends lost 3 bases and 0 bases, in that order; junction bases with no gene match: 5. The CDR3 DNA reads as TGTGCCAGCTCACCGTCGACAGGGCACTCCTACGAGCAGTACTTC. Translating gives CASSPSTGHSYEQYF.

This clone showed up just once. The chain uses TRBV7-2 and TRBJ1-3; D gene uncertain. Deletions cut 4 bases from V and 3 bases from J, with 19 bases between. CDR3 length: 17 residues. CDR1 is SGHTA and CDR2 is FQGNSA in the germline V gene. The CDR3 DNA follows: TGTGCCAGCAGCTCCGCCGCCAGACCTAGAGGTGGAAACACCATATATTTT. Protein: CASSSAARPRGGNTIYF. Full variable domain (outside the CDR3, taken from reference TRBV7-2 and TRBJ1-3): GAGVSQSPSNKVTEKGKDVELRCDPISGHTALYWYRQSLGQGLEFLIYFQGNSAPDKSGLPSDRFSAERTGGSVSTLTIQRTQQEDSAVYLCASSSAARPRGGNTIYFGEGSWLTVV.

This chain uses TRBV13 with TRBJ2-3, with TRBD2 matching 14 bases. The CDR3 has 17 amino acids. Germline V gives CDR1 PRHDT, CDR2 FYEKMQ (reference sequence). Trimming removed 1 base from V and 3 bases from J; junction bases left unmatched: 3. The CDR3 DNA follows: TGTGCCAGCAGCTTAGTGGGACTAGCGGGGGATACAGATACGCAGTATTTT. It translates to CASSLVGLAGDTDTQYF.

This clone appeared a few times. At the DNA level, this CDR3 is encoded by other sequences in the same sample as well. V gene TRBV7-8 combines with J gene TRBJ2-1; D remains ambiguous. The germline V gene encodes CDR1 SGHVS and CDR2 FQNEAQ. The CDR3 totals 13 residues. Trimming removed 6 bases at V and 1 base at J, with 7 bases between. The CDR3 DNA sequence: TGTGCCAGCAGTACCGGGTCCTACAATGAGCAGTTCTTC. Residues: CASSTGSYNEQFF.

V and J are TRBV7-9 and TRBJ1-5, with 9 bases aligning to TRBD1. With 5 bases clipped from V and 5 bases from J, the junction kept 7 bases outside the gene matches. The germline V gene has CDR1 SEHNR and CDR2 FQNEAQ (reference sequence). This CDR3 is built from 15 residues. The CDR3 region has the DNA TGTGCCAGCAGCCCGTTCCGGGACAGGGATCAGCCCCAGCATTTT. It translates to CASSPFRDRDQPQHF.

V is TRBV19 and J is TRBJ1-3, with D possibly matching TRBD1 (5 bases). Germline V gene sequence: CDR1 LNHDA, CDR2 SQIVND (reference sequence). This CDR3 is 15 amino acids long. V was cut by 4 bases and J by 0 bases, with 10 bases left in between. Written as DNA, the CDR3 is TGTGCCAGTAGTAGCACAGGCATCTCTGGAAACACCATATATTTT. Encoded protein: CASSSTGISGNTIYF.

The V gene is TRBV7-2, the J gene TRBJ1-2, with 8 bases aligning to TRBD1. The CDR3 covers 13 residues. With V trimmed by 5 bases and J by 5 bases, 4 bases remained unmatched. The germline V gene has CDR1 SGHTA and CDR2 FQGNSA. The CDR3 DNA is TGTGCCAGCAGCATCAGGGGGCAGTATGGCTACACCTTC. Translation: CASSIRGQYGYTF.

The chain combines TRBV5-6 with TRBJ1-6; possible D gene TRBD1, 5 bases. V lost 1 base, J lost 8 bases, and 10 bases lay in between. The CDR3 consists of 14 residues. Germline V gene sequence: CDR1 SGHDT, CDR2 YYEEEE. The CDR3: CASSLPEGDSPLHF. The CDR3 DNA sequence: TGTGCCAGCAGCTTGCCGGAAGGGGATTCACCCCTCCACTTT.

The chain uses TRBV7-3 and TRBJ1-2; D gene ambiguous. Trimming pared 1 base from V and 0 bases from J, leaving 12 bases between. The germline gives CDR1 SGHTA, CDR2 FQGTGA. The CDR3 runs to 16 residues. Here the CDR3 reads CASSLNPTISNYGYTF. The CDR3, as DNA: TGTGCCAGCAGCTTAAATCCCACTATTTCTAACTATGGCTACACCTTC.

This rearrangement joins TRBV6-5 to TRBJ1-2, with 7 bases aligning to TRBD1. CDR1 is MNHEY, CDR2 SVGAGI, per germline. V lost 5 bases, J lost 2 bases, and 5 bases stayed unmatched. This CDR3 has 14 residues. CDR3 sequence: CASSLTGQNYGYTF. DNA for the CDR3: TGTGCCAGCAGTCTGACGGGACAGAACTATGGCTACACCTTC.

The chain employs TRBV9 and TRBJ2-2; tentatively, D is TRBD1 (5 bases). V gave up 0 bases and J gave up 3 bases, with 9 bases separating them. Germline assignment: CDR1 SGDLS and CDR2 YYNGEE. The CDR3 totals 15 residues. CDR3 coding DNA: TGTGCCAGCAGCGTAGGTACAGGATACACCGGGGAGCTGTTTTTT. This sequence encodes CASSVGTGYTGELFF.

This rearrangement joins TRBV5-6 to TRBJ2-1; tentative D call: TRBD2 (7 bases). Germline CDR1 and CDR2: SGHDT and YYEEEE. Trimming removed 5 bases at V and 5 bases at J, with 17 bases between. This CDR3 comprises 15 residues. CDR3 sequence: CASRAEGGTNNEQFF. The CDR3 DNA reads TGTGCCAGCAGGGCGGAGGGGGGGACCAACAATGAGCAGTTCTTC.

V gene TRBV12-5 combines with J gene TRBJ1-4, with 10 nucleotides matching TRBD1. The CDR3 sequence is 15 residues long. Trimming removed 1 base from V and 7 bases from J; junction bases left unmatched: 3. The germline gives CDR1 LGHNT, CDR2 FRNRAP. DNA of the CDR3: TGTGCTAGTGGTTTGGACTGGGACAGGGGTGAAAAACTGTTTTTT. Its protein is CASGLDWDRGEKLFF.

This sequence joins TRBV12-3 or TRBV12-4 and TRBJ1-2, with 8 nucleotides matching TRBD1. CDR3 length: 13 residues. The junction had 5 bases not matched to a gene; V was cut back by 6 bases and J by 5 bases. The CDR3 loop reads CASSSTGGYGYTF. The CDR3 DNA follows: TGTGCCAGCAGCTCAACAGGGGGATATGGCTACACCTTC.